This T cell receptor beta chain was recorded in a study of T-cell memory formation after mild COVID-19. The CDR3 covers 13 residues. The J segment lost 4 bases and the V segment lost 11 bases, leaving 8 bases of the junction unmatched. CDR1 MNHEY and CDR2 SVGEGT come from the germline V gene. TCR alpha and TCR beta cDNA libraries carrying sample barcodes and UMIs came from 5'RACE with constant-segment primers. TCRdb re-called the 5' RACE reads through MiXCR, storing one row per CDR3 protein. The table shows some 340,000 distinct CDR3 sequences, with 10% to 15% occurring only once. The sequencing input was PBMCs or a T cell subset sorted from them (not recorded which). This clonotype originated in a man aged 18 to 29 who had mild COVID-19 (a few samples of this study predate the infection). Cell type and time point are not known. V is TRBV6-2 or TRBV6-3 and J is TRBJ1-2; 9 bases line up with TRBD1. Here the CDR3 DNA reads TGTGCCGGCGGGGACAGGGAGATCTATGGCTACACCTTC. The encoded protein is CAGGDREIYGYTF.